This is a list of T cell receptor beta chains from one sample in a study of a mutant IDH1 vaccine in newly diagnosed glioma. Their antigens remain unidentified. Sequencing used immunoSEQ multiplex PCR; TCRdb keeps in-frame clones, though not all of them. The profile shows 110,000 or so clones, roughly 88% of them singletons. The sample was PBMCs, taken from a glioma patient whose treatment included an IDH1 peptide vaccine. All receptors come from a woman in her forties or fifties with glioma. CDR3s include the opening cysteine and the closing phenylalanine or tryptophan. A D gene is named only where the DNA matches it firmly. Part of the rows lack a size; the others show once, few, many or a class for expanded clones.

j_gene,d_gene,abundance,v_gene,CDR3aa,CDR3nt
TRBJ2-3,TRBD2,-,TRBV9,CASSSLLAGAADTQYF,TGTGCCAGCAGCTCCCTCCTAGCGGGAGCTGCAGATACGCAGTATTTT
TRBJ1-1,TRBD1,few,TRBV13,CASSLLGQGNTEAFF,TGTGCCAGCAGCCTATTAGGACAGGGGAACACTGAAGCTTTCTTT
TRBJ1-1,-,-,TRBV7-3,CASSMKNTEAFF,TGTGCCAGCAGCATGAAGAACACTGAAGCTTTCTTT
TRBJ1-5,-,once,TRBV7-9,CASSLGGLNQPQHF,TGTGCCAGCAGCTTAGGGGGCCTCAATCAGCCCCAGCATTTT
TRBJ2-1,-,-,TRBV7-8,CASSFRPGLRDEQFF,TGTGCCAGCAGCTTCCGACCAGGCCTTCGGGATGAGCAGTTCTTC
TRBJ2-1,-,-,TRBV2,CASNGQNYNEQFF,TGTGCCAGCAATGGGCAGAACTACAATGAGCAGTTCTTC
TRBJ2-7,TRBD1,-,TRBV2,CASSGSFRGNEQYF,TGTGCCAGCAGTGGAAGTTTCAGGGGGAACGAGCAGTACTTC
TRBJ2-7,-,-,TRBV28,CASSQNRGGAYEQYF,TGTGCCAGCAGCCAAAACAGGGGGGGGGCCTACGAGCAGTACTTC
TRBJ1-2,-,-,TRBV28,CASSLRTGYGYTF,TGTGCCAGCAGTTTACGCACAGGGTATGGCTACACCTTC
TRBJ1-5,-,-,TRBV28,CASSLNTGKLQHF,TGTGCCAGCAGTTTAAATACAGGAAAATTACAGCATTTT
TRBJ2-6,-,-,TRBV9,CASSVQATGANVLTF,TGTGCCAGCAGCGTACAGGCAACTGGGGCCAACGTCCTGACTTTC
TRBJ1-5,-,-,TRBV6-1,CASGNGWPQHF,TGTGCCAGCGGCAACGGTTGGCCCCAGCATTTT
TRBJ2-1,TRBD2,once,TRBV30,CAWSVRREWGNEQFF,TGTGCCTGGAGTGTTCGGCGGGAGTGGGGCAATGAGCAGTTCTTC
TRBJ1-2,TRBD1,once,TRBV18,CASSPPGQGVPNYGYTF,TGTGCCAGCTCGCCGCCGGGACAGGGGGTGCCTAACTATGGCTACACCTTC
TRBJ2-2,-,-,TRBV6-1,CASSEFGTRGGELFF,TGTGCCAGCAGTGAATTTGGGACCCGGGGCGGGGAGCTGTTTTTT
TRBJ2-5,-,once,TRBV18,CASSRTEETQYF,TGTGCCAGCTCACGGACAGAGGAGACCCAGTACTTC
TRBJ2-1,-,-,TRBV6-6,CASSPFDEQFF,TGTGCCAGCAGCCCTTTCGATGAGCAGTTCTTC
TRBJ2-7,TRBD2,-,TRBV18,CASSPPGLEGLEQYF,TGTGCCAGCTCACCACCGGGACTAGAAGGGCTTGAGCAGTACTTC
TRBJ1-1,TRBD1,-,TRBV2,CASREDRGQNTEAFF,TGTGCCAGCAGGGAGGACAGGGGCCAAAACACTGAAGCTTTCTTT
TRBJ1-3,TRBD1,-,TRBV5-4,CASSATGSGNTIYF,TGTGCCAGCAGCGCGACAGGGTCTGGAAACACCATATATTTT
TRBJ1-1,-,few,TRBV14,CASSQDLGAGVGTEAFF,TGTGCCAGCAGCCAAGATCTCGGCGCAGGGGTGGGCACTGAAGCTTTCTTT
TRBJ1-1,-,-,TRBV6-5,CASSYTPPGANTEAFF,TGTGCCAGCAGTTACACCCCCCCGGGGGCGAACACTGAAGCTTTCTTT
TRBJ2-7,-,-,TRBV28,CASSQVSRLPSYEQYF,TGTGCCAGCAGCCAAGTTTCGCGACTTCCAAGCTACGAGCAGTACTTC
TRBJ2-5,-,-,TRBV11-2,CASERLTGSETQYF,TGTGCGTCAGAACGCCTTACGGGTTCAGAGACCCAGTACTTC
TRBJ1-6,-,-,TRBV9,CASSVPGKGNSPLHF,TGTGCCAGCAGCGTACCAGGAAAGGGCAATTCACCCCTCCACTTT
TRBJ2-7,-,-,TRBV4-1,CASSPTGTEYEQYF,TGCGCCAGCAGCCCTACGGGGACGGAGTACGAGCAGTACTTC
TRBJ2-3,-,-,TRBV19,CASSIRVSGPTDTQYF,TGTGCCAGTAGTATTAGAGTATCGGGGCCCACAGATACGCAGTATTTT
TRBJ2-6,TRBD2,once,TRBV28,CASSFGGRALANVLTF,TGTGCCAGCAGTTTTGGCGGGAGGGCCTTGGCCAACGTCCTGACTTTC
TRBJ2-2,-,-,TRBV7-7,CASSARQGTGELFF,TGTGCTAGCAGCGCCCGGCAGGGCACCGGGGAGCTGTTTTTT
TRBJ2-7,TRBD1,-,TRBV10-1,CASSPGTGWVVQYF,TGCGCCAGCAGTCCCGGGACAGGTTGGGTCGTGCAGTACTTC
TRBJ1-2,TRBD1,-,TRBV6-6,CASILTGTGVYGYTF,TGTGCCAGCATCTTAACCGGGACAGGAGTCTATGGCTACACCTTC
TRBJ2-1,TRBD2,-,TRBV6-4,CASSEDGAGGSAEQFF,TGTGCCAGCAGTGAGGACGGAGCGGGAGGGTCCGCTGAGCAGTTCTTC
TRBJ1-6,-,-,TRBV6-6,CASSFRQVFNSPLHF,TGTGCCAGCAGTTTTAGACAGGTCTTTAATTCACCCCTCCACTTT
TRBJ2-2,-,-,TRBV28,CATITGDTGELFF,TGTGCCACTATCACAGGAGACACCGGGGAGCTGTTTTTT
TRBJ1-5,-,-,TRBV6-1,CASSEALSRVGQPQHF,TGTGCCAGCAGTGAAGCGCTCTCGAGGGTTGGACAGCCCCAGCATTTT
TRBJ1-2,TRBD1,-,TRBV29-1,CSVVGRGQSYGYTF,TGCAGCGTTGTAGGCAGGGGGCAGAGCTATGGCTACACCTTC